A selection of T cell receptor beta chains follows, all from one sample in a study of long-term antiretroviral therapy in people with HIV. Assay: immunoSEQ multiplex PCR; the TCRdb copy retains only in-frame clones and omits some. The sample lists 35,000 to 40,000 clones, around 80% occurring once. The sample was unsorted PBMCs, taken 1.5 years after starting antiretroviral therapy. The receptors stem from a man in his late teens or twenties with HIV. The CDR3 runs from the conserved cysteine through the conserved F or W. A D gene is named only where the DNA matches it firmly. A clone size is listed for some rows: how often the clone was seen (once, few, many), or a class if it is expanded.

v_call	j_call	clone_size	d_call	cdr3_aa	cdr3_nt
TRBV29-1	TRBJ1-1	NA	TRBD1	CSARTGQNTEAFF	TGCAGCGCCAGGACAGGGCAGAACACTGAAGCTTTCTTT
TRBV6-1	TRBJ1-2	few	TRBD1	CASSWDRGDGYTF	TGTGCCAGCAGCTGGGACAGGGGGGATGGCTACACCTTC
TRBV5-6	TRBJ1-2	few	TRBD1	CASSLTGSNYGYTF	TGTGCCAGCAGTCTGACAGGGTCTAACTATGGCTACACCTTC
TRBV27	TRBJ2-7	NA	NA	CASTVGDEQYF	TGTGCCAGCACGGTAGGCGACGAGCAGTACTTC
TRBV2	TRBJ1-1	few	NA	CASRKSLETFF	TGTGCCAGCAGAAAAAGCCTCGAGACTTTCTTT
TRBV7-2	TRBJ2-7	NA	TRBD1	CASSPDRVSYEQYF	TGTGCCAGCAGTCCAGACAGGGTCTCCTACGAGCAGTACTTC
TRBV11-2	TRBJ1-1	few	NA	CASSLSSGTEAFF	TGTGCCAGCAGCTTATCTTCTGGCACTGAAGCTTTCTTT
TRBV5-6	TRBJ2-7	once	TRBD1	CASTHGDSSYEQYF	TGTGCCAGCACCCACGGGGACAGCTCCTACGAGCAGTACTTC
TRBV7-8	TRBJ2-2	NA	NA	CASSPFERGELFF	TGTGCCAGCAGCCCCTTTGAGCGCGGGGAGCTGTTTTTT
TRBV5-1	TRBJ2-3	NA	TRBD2	CASSLISIAGSSTDTQYF	TGCGCCAGCAGCTTGATCTCAATAGCGGGAAGTAGCACAGATACGCAGTATTTT
TRBV7-2	TRBJ2-7	NA	TRBD1	CASTLPGQGFGEQYF	TGTGCCAGCACCTTACCGGGACAGGGCTTTGGCGAGCAGTACTTC
TRBV7-6	TRBJ2-3	NA	NA	CASSFSGDTQYF	TGTGCCAGCAGCTTCTCCGGGGATACGCAGTATTTT
TRBV7-7	TRBJ1-3	NA	TRBD1	CASSLAQGAGNTIYF	TGTGCCAGCAGCTTAGCGCAGGGGGCTGGAAACACCATATATTTT
TRBV13	TRBJ2-7	NA	NA	CASSSRQSSYEQYF	TGTGCCAGCAGCTCGAGACAGAGTTCCTACGAGCAGTACTTC
TRBV13	TRBJ2-5	NA	TRBD2	CASSFGTSGQETQYF	TGTGCCAGCAGCTTTGGGACTAGCGGACAAGAGACCCAGTACTTC
TRBV7-9	TRBJ1-2	NA	NA	CASTPKVAGPILYGYTF	TGTGCCAGCACCCCGAAGGTAGCAGGGCCCATCCTCTATGGCTACACCTTC
TRBV2	TRBJ2-7	few	NA	CASSDRGFYEQYF	TGTGCCAGCAGTGATCGAGGATTCTACGAGCAGTACTTC
TRBV5-4	TRBJ1-2	NA	NA	CASSRDRFDGYTF	TGTGCCAGCAGCCGGGACCGTTTCGATGGCTACACCTTC
TRBV7-3	TRBJ2-3	NA	TRBD2	CASSLTSGPTDTQYF	TGTGCCAGCAGCTTGACTAGCGGACCCACAGATACGCAGTATTTT
TRBV19	TRBJ2-7	NA	TRBD1	CASSGTGWLREQYF	TGTGCCAGTTCCGGGACAGGGTGGTTGAGGGAGCAGTACTTC
TRBV13	TRBJ2-3	NA	NA	CASSLRRATSTDTQYF	TGTGCCAGCAGCTTACGGAGGGCGACTAGCACAGATACGCAGTATTTT
TRBV27	TRBJ1-2	NA	TRBD1	CASSLSFSPGTGGGYTF	TGTGCCAGCAGTTTATCATTCTCACCCGGGACAGGGGGTGGCTACACCTTC
TRBV18	TRBJ1-1	NA	NA	CASSPPGPTEAFF	TGTGCCAGCTCACCACCGGGACCCACTGAAGCTTTCTTT
TRBV9	TRBJ1-5	NA	TRBD1	CASSPTGGGQPQHF	TGTGCCAGCAGTCCCACAGGGGGCGGACAGCCCCAGCATTTT
TRBV6-6	TRBJ1-3	NA	NA	CASSTGTGLSGNTIYF	TGTGCCAGCAGTACAGGAACAGGGCTTTCTGGAAACACCATATATTTT
TRBV6-6	TRBJ2-7	NA	TRBD2	CASSGGLAGTYEQYF	TGTGCCAGCAGCGGCGGGCTAGCGGGAACCTACGAGCAGTACTTC
TRBV19	TRBJ1-1	NA	TRBD1	CASSGQGLSTEAFF	TGTGCCAGTAGCGGACAGGGGTTGAGCACTGAAGCTTTCTTT
TRBV18	TRBJ2-7	few	NA	CASSPLEGTYEQYF	TGTGCCAGCTCACCTCTGGAGGGAACCTACGAGCAGTACTTC
TRBV14	TRBJ2-7	NA	NA	CASSQTAYEQYF	TGTGCCAGCAGCCAAACCGCCTACGAGCAGTACTTC
TRBV7-2	TRBJ1-1	NA	NA	CASSPRNEAFF	TGTGCCAGCAGCCCCCGGAACGAAGCTTTCTTT
TRBV5-6	TRBJ1-3	NA	NA	CASSLDLGWTGNTIYF	TGTGCCAGCAGCTTGGATCTGGGATGGACTGGAAACACCATATATTTT
TRBV11-2	TRBJ2-2	NA	TRBD2	CASSLGTSGLSSGELFF	TGTGCCAGCAGCTTAGGGACTAGCGGATTGTCGTCCGGGGAGCTGTTTTTT
TRBV29-1	TRBJ2-5	NA	NA	CSVESFETQYF	TGCAGCGTTGAGTCCTTCGAGACCCAGTACTTC
TRBV27	TRBJ2-2	NA	NA	CASRFYLNTGELFF	TGTGCCAGCCGCTTCTACCTAAACACCGGGGAGCTGTTTTTT
TRBV7-2	TRBJ2-1	NA	NA	CASSSGTNNEQFF	TGTGCCAGCAGTTCCGGGACAAACAATGAGCAGTTCTTC
TRBV9	TRBJ2-3	NA	NA	CASSVGATDTQYF	TGTGCCAGCAGCGTCGGGGCTACAGATACGCAGTATTTT
TRBV7-9	TRBJ2-7	NA	NA	CASSPRQASYEQYF	TGTGCCAGCAGCCCCAGACAGGCCTCATACGAGCAGTACTTC
TRBV28	TRBJ2-2	NA	TRBD2	CASSRLAVNTGELFF	TGTGCCAGCAGCAGACTAGCGGTTAACACCGGGGAGCTGTTTTTT
TRBV19	TRBJ2-2	NA	NA	CASSMPRTSNTGELFF	TGTGCCAGTAGTATGCCCCGGACATCGAACACCGGGGAGCTGTTTTTT
TRBV28	TRBJ2-1	NA	NA	CASSPTGLRGWVQFF	TGTGCCAGCAGCCCCACGGGACTTCGTGGATGGGTACAGTTCTTC
TRBV7-9	TRBJ1-2	NA	NA	CASSPDRTDWDGYTF	TGTGCCAGCAGCCCCGATCGGACAGACTGGGATGGCTACACCTTC
TRBV19	TRBJ2-7	NA	TRBD1	CASSPRTGPGEQYF	TGTGCCAGTAGCCCAAGGACAGGGCCAGGCGAGCAGTACTTC
TRBV30	TRBJ1-5	NA	TRBD1	CAWSRDRGLQVQPQHF	TGTGCCTGGAGCCGGGACAGGGGCCTACAGGTTCAGCCCCAGCATTTT
TRBV28	TRBJ2-3	NA	NA	CASSRSGFPDTQYF	TGTGCCAGCAGCCGCAGCGGGTTCCCAGATACGCAGTATTTT
TRBV28	TRBJ1-5	NA	NA	CASSFYRSNQPQHF	TGTGCCAGCAGTTTCTATAGGAGCAATCAGCCCCAGCATTTT
TRBV18	TRBJ2-2	NA	NA	CASSQGAGELFF	TGTGCCAGCTCTCAAGGCGCCGGGGAGCTGTTTTTT
TRBV2	TRBJ2-2	few	TRBD2	CASSPLAGVGGRELFF	TGTGCCAGCAGTCCCCTAGCGGGAGTGGGCGGGCGGGAGCTGTTTTTT
TRBV10-3	TRBJ2-3	NA	NA	CAIMGQSTDTQYF	TGTGCCATCATGGGCCAGAGCACAGATACGCAGTATTTT
TRBV9	TRBJ1-2	NA	TRBD1	CASSATGDYGYTF	TGTGCCAGCAGCGCTACAGGGGACTATGGCTACACCTTC
TRBV9	TRBJ1-5	NA	NA	CASSASGSNQPQHF	TGTGCCAGCAGCGCTTCCGGGAGCAATCAGCCCCAGCATTTT
TRBV15	TRBJ2-7	few	TRBD1	CATSSGYPGQGIYEQYF	TGTGCCACCAGCAGTGGGTACCCAGGACAGGGCATCTACGAGCAGTACTTC
TRBV6-6	TRBJ2-7	NA	TRBD1	CASNIQGSIYEQYF	TGTGCCAGCAACATACAGGGGAGTATCTACGAGCAGTACTTC